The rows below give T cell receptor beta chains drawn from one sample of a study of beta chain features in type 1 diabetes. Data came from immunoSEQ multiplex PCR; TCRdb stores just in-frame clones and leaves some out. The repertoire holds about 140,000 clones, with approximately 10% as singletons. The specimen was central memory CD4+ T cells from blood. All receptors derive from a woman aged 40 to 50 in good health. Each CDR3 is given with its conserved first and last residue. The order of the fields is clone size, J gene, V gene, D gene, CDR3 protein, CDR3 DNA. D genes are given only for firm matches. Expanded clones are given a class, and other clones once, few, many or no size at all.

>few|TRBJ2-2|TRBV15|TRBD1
CATSRDVTGVTGELFF
TGTGCCACCAGCAGAGATGTGACAGGGGTGACCGGGGAGCTGTTTTTT
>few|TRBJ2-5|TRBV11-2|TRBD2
CASSSARGGRETQYF
TGTGCCAGCTCGAGTGCTCGGGGGGGCCGAGAGACCCAGTACTTC
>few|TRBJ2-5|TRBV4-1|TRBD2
CASRPLAGVTQETQYF
TGCGCCAGCCGTCCCCTAGCGGGGGTGACACAAGAGACCCAGTACTTC
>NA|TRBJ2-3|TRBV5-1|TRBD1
CASSWGTGTITDTQYF
TGCGCCAGCAGCTGGGGGACAGGGACGATAACAGATACGCAGTATTTT
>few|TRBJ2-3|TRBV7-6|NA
CASSLGASGHTDTQYF
TGTGCCAGCAGCTTAGGAGCCAGCGGGCATACAGATACGCAGTATTTT
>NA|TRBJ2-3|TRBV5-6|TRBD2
CASRYGTRMDTQYF
TGTGCCAGCAGATATGGGACTAGAATGGATACGCAGTATTTT
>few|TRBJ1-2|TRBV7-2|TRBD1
CASSLERTGYGYTF
TGTGCCAGCAGCTTAGAGCGGACAGGGTATGGCTACACCTTC
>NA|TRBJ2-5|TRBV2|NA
CASTSGLSGMGETQYF
TGTGCCAGCACCTCGGGATTAAGTGGCATGGGAGAGACCCAGTACTTC
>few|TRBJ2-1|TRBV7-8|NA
CASSLAAGSSEQFF
TGTGCCAGCAGCTTAGCGGCAGGGTCTTCTGAGCAGTTCTTC
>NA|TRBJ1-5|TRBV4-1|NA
CASSRVPPSPQHF
TGCGCCAGCAGCCGCGTCCCCCCCTCGCCCCAGCATTTT
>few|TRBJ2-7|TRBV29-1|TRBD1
CSVEWPTGSSYEQYF
TGCAGCGTTGAATGGCCGACAGGGAGCTCCTACGAGCAGTACTTC
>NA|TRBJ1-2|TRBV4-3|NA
CASSQEIATEVSYGYTF
TGCGCCAGCAGCCAAGAGATTGCGACGGAGGTATCCTATGGCTACACCTTC
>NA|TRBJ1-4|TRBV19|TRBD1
CASTGQGNEKLFF
TGTGCCAGTACCGGACAGGGCAATGAAAAACTGTTTTTT
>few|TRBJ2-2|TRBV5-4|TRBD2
CASSYGGAYTGELFF
TGTGCCAGCAGTTACGGGGGGGCCTACACCGGGGAGCTGTTTTTT
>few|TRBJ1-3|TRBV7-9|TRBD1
CASSPGQARGTIYF
TGTGCCAGCAGCCCGGGACAGGCGCGAGGAACCATATATTTT
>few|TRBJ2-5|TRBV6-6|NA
CASRPPGGRHETQYF
TGTGCCAGCAGACCACCGGGGGGCAGGCATGAGACCCAGTACTTC